What follows is one TCR beta chain and its context. The data were produced by immunoSEQ multiplex PCR, yet TCRdb's version contains in-frame clones alone and is incomplete. The data hold about 1.5 million clones, with 98% observed a single time. This sample stems from a study of shared clonotypes between healthy human individuals. This CDR3 region has 17 residues. Germline V gene sequence: CDR1 MDHEN, CDR2 SYDVKM. The junction had 8 bases not matched to a gene; V was cut back by 3 bases and J by 0 bases. The chain uses TRBV28 and TRBJ2-1; 7 bases align to TRBD1. Sequencing was performed on naive CD4+ T cells sorted from blood. Subset specified: CD45RA+ positively selected. The receptor comes from a man aged 25 to 40 in good health. CDR3 sequence reads: CASSFITGVSSYNEQFF. CDR3 DNA: TGTGCCAGCAGTTTTATAACAGGGGTTAGCTCCTACAATGAGCAGTTCTTC.